The T cell receptor beta chain under discussion was sequenced for a study of blood T cell repertoires in COVID-19. Turning to the study itself: The study drew acute and convalescent COVID-19 samples from the United States, Italy and Spain.

This table comes from immunoSEQ multiplex PCR, and its TCRdb copy is limited to in-frame clones, with some not included. The sample consists of about 210,000 clones, 81% of them appearing once. Cohorts were based on clinical histories the participants reported. Looked up from germline, CDR1 is MDHEN and CDR2 is SYDVKM. The CDR3 sequence is 13 residues long. J was trimmed by 15 bases and V by 1 base; bases with no gene match: 6. The sample was PBMCs or T cells enriched from blood (not recorded which). This chain links TRBV28 with TRBJ1-4, with 9 positions matching TRBD1. The clonotype was recovered from a woman aged 45-59 years with acute COVID-19. CDR3 DNA sequence: TGTGCCAGCAGTTTATCGCGTGGGACAGGGTTGTTTTTT. Residues: CASSLSRGTGLFF. The whole variable domain, filled in from reference TRBV28 and TRBJ1-4, reads DVKVTQSSRYLVKRTGEKVFLECVQDMDHENMFWYRQDPGLGLRLIYFSYDVKMKEKGDIPEGYSVSREKKERFSLILESASTNQTSMYLCASSLSRGTGLFFGSGTQLSVL.